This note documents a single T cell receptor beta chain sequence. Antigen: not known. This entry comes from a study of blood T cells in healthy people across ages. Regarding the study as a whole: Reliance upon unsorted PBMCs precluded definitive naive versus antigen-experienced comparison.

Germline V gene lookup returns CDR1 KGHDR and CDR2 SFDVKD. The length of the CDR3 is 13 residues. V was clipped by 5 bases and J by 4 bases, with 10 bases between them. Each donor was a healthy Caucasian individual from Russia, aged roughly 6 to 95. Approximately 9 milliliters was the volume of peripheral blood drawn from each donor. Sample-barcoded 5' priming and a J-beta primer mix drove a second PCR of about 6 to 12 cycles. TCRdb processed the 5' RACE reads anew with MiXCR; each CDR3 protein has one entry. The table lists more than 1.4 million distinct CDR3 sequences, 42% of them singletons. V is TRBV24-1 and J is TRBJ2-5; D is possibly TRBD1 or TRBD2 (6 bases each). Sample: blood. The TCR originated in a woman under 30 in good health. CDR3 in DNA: TGTGCCACCAGTGCAAAGGGGGGAGAGACCCAGTACTTC. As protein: CATSAKGGETQYF.